This T cell receptor (beta chain) was identified in a study of cytomegalovirus exposure and HLA in healthy donors. Study results and limitations: An analysis was carried out at a later point. It showed that HLA-associated TCR beta chains were more clonally expanded than equally common non-associated chains. Information on immune exposure was restricted to one variable (CMV serostatus). Most TCR sequences showed up rarely, but some public TCRs showed up in many donors.

The CDR3 is made up of 15 amino acids. Trimming cost V 2 bases and J 8 bases; bases outside gene matches: 12. CDR1 is GTSNPN, CDR2 SVGIG, per germline (reference sequence). The PCR employed 60 Vbeta primers together with 13 Jbeta primers. The protocol was immunoSEQ multiplex PCR, while the TCRdb copy is restricted to in-frame clones and leaves out a portion. The table includes some 150,000 clones, around 79% detected once. Details on this clone: The antigen is undetermined.

The chain links TRBV30 to TRBJ1-5; 7 bases align to TRBD1. Sequenced: PBMCs. The TCR originated in a man under 40 in good health and CMV-seropositive. The CDR3, as DNA: TGTGCCTGGAGTCCGGACAGGACACTGAGGAAGCCCCAGCATTTT. Translation gives CAWSPDRTLRKPQHF.